This T cell receptor (beta chain) was sequenced in a study of CD8 T cells in ankylosing spondylitis. Study-level results: Ankylosing spondylitis blood seemed to carry a telltale TCR beta motif made of fewer than 10 highly homologous variants.

For this clonotype: Its antigen is not identified.

The trim removed 0 bases at V and 7 bases at J, leaving 4 bases unmatched. Looked up from germline, CDR1 is MNHEY and CDR2 is SVGAGI. The CDR3 spans 16 residues. MiXCR, applied by TCRdb to the 5' RACE reads, yields one record per CDR3 protein. The sample includes about 750,000 distinct CDR3 sequences, roughly 20% of them seen just once. The source is a male donor with ankylosing spondylitis. The sample comprised blood, either unsorted or a sorted T cell fraction (not recorded which). This chain joins TRBV6-5 and TRBJ2-1; 12 nucleotides agree with TRBD2. The DNA for the CDR3 is TGTGCCAGCAGTTACTCGAGGACTAGCGGGGTTAATGAGCAGTTCTTC. This codes for CASSYSRTSGVNEQFF.